This note documents a single T cell receptor (beta chain) sequence. The CDR3 has 11 residues. The data were taken from a study of OX40 agonist ivuxolimab in advanced cancers. Produced via immunoSEQ multiplex PCR; TCRdb's table is partial and in-frame only. The sample contains 70,000 or so clones, 85% to 90% of which appear only once. This TCR was sampled from an adult with an advanced solid tumor such as melanoma, head and neck, liver or kidney cancer. The material sequenced was CD4+ or CD8+ T cells sorted from blood, taken in a trial of the OX40 agonist ivuxolimab. The V call is TRBV21-1, the J call TRBJ1-4. TRBV21-1 is a pseudogene. This chain's CDR3 is CASSPGEKLFF. CDR3 sequence (DNA): TGTGCCAGCAGCCCGGGGGAAAAACTGTTTTTT.